This TCR beta chain was sequenced for a study of cytomegalovirus exposure and HLA in healthy donors. General study results and limits: No immune exposure information besides CMV serostatus was available. In vitro confirmation showed three CMV-associated chains to be CMV antigen specific. Per a later analysis, 16,951 TCR beta sequences showed association with HLA alleles at 0.05 false discovery rate.

The PCR contained 60 Vbeta and 13 Jbeta primers. Assay: immunoSEQ multiplex PCR; the TCRdb copy retains only in-frame clones and omits some. The sample consists of 120,000 to 150,000 clones, around 77% of them appearing once. A word on this clone: The antigen remains undetermined.

Among the donors, all were healthy bone marrow donors. The CDR3 runs 15 residues. Germline V CDR1 and CDR2: SGHRS, YFSETQ. After removal of 1 base from V and 5 bases from J, the junction contained 5 bases not matched to a gene. The V gene is TRBV5-1, the J gene TRBJ2-3; 9 positions match TRBD2. This TCR was recovered from a woman in her forties in good health and CMV-seropositive. The sequencing input was PBMCs. CDR3 coding DNA: TGCGCCAGCAGCTTGCTAATTAGCGGGGGAGATACGCAGTATTTT. As protein: CASSLLISGGDTQYF. Filled out from reference TRBV5-1 and TRBJ2-3, the complete variable domain reads KAGVTQTPRYLIKTRGQQVTLSCSPISGHRSVSWYQQTPGQGLQFLFEYFSETQRNKGNFPGRFSGRQFSNSRSEMNVSTLELGDSALYLCASSLLISGGDTQYFGPGTRLTVL.